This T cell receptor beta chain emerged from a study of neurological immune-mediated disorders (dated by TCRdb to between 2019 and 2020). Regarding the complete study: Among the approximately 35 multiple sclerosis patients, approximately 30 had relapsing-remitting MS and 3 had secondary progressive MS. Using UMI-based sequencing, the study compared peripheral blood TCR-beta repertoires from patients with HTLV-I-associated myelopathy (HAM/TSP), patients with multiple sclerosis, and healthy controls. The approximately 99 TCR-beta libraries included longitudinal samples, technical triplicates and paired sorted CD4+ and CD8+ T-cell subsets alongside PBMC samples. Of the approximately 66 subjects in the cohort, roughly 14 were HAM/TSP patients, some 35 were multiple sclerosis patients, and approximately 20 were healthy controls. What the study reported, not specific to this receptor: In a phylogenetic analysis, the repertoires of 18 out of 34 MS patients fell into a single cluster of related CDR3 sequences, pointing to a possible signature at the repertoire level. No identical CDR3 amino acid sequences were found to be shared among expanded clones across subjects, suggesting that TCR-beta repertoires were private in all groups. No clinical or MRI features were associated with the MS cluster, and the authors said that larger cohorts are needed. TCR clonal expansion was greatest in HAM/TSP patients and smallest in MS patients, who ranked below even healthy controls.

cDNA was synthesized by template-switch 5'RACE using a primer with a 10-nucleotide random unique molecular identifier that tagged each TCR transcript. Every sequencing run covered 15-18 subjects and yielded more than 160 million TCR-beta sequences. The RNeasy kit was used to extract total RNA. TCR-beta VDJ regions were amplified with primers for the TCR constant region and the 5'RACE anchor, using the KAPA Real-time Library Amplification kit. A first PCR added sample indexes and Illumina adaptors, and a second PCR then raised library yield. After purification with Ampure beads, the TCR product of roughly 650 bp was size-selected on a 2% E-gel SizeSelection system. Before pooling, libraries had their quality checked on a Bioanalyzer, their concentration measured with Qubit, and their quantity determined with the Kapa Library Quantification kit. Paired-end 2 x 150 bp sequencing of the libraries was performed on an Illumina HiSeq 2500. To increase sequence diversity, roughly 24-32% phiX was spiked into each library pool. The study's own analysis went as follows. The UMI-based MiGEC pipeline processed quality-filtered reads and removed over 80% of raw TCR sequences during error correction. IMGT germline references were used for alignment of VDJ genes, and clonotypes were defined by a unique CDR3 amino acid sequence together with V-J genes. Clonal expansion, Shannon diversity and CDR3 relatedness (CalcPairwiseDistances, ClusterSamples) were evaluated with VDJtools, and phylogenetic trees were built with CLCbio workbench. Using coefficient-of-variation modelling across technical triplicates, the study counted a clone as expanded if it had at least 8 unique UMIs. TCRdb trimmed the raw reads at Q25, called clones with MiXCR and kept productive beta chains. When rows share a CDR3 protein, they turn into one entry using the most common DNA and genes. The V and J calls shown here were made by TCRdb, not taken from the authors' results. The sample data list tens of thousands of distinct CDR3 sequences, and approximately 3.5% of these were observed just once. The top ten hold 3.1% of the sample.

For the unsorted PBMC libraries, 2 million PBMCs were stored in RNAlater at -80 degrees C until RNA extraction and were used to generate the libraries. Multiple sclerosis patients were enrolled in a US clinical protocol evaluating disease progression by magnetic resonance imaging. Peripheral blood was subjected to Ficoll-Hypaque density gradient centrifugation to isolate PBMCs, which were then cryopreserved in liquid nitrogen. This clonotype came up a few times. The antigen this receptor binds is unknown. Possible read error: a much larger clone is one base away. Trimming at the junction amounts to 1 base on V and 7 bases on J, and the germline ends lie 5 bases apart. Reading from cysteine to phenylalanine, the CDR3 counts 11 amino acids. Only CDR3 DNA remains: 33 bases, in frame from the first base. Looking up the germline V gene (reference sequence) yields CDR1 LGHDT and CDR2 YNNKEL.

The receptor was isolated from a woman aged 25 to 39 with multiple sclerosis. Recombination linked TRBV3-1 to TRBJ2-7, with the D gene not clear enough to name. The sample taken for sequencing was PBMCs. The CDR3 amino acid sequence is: CASSQGKEQYF. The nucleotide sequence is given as TGTGCCAGCAGCCAAGGAAAAGAGCAGTACTTC.